The rows below give T cell receptor beta chains drawn from one sample of a study of T cell repertoires in cytomegalovirus infection. A single record per CDR3 protein comes from TCRdb applying MiXCR to the reads. The data show 650,000 to 850,000 distinct CDR3 sequences, approximately 32% seen once. For these TCRs, the target antigens are not known. The sequencing here drew on cultured CD8+ T cells from PBMCs, taken from culture after CMV antigen stimulation. The receptors originated from a human donor in good health (CMV status not recorded). Some clones in this sample may be carry-over from other donors' samples. The CDR3 runs from the conserved cysteine through the conserved F or W. Each record gives: clone size, D gene, V gene, J gene, CDR3 protein, CDR3 DNA. The D gene is left open where the match is weak. Size is stated for part of the rows, as once, few or many counts, or as a class when the clone is expanded.

>NA|TRBD2|TRBV10-3|TRBJ2-1
CAISASGGPRPYNEQFF
TGTGCCATCAGTGCCAGCGGGGGGCCCCGTCCCTACAATGAGCAGTTCTTC
>once|TRBD1|TRBV6-2/TRBV6-3|TRBJ2-1
CASSPLTGARNNEQFF
TGTGCCAGCAGTCCATTGACAGGGGCGCGTAACAATGAGCAGTTCTTC
>few|NA|TRBV19|TRBJ1-2
CASSHSPGYTF
TGTGCCAGTAGTCATTCGCCCGGCTACACCTTC
>NA|NA|TRBV19|TRBJ1-6
CASRPTGTGNSPLYF
TGTGCCAGTAGACCGACCGGGACCGGGAATTCACCCCTCTACTTT
>few|NA|TRBV7-3|TRBJ2-2
CASSSGGMGELFF
TGTGCCAGCAGCTCAGGGGGGATGGGGGAGCTGTTTTTT
>NA|NA|TRBV7-9|TRBJ1-1
CASSFTFLEVTEAFF
TGTGCCAGCAGCTTCACTTTCCTGGAGGTCACTGAAGCTTTCTTT
>NA|NA|TRBV19|TRBJ1-1
CASSPTEAGNTEAFF
TGTGCCAGTAGTCCCACAGAGGCGGGTAACACTGAAGCTTTCTTT
>many|NA|TRBV12-3/TRBV12-4|TRBJ1-2
CASSLAPRSYGYTF
TGTGCCAGCAGTTTAGCGCCCCGATCCTATGGCTACACCTTC
>few|NA|TRBV6-1|TRBJ1-5
CASSPQRGSGNQPQHF
TGTGCCAGCAGTCCCCAGCGGGGGAGTGGGAATCAGCCCCAGCATTTT
>NA|TRBD1|TRBV6-2/TRBV6-3|TRBJ1-1
CASSIPGQLDPEAFF
TGTGCCAGCAGCATCCCGGGACAGCTTGATCCTGAAGCTTTCTTT
>many|TRBD2|TRBV7-9|TRBJ2-1
CASSRTSGGATRNEQFF
TGTGCCAGCAGCCGAACTAGCGGGGGGGCCACGAGGAATGAGCAGTTCTTC
>NA|NA|TRBV10-3|TRBJ2-5
CAISVLKGQETQYF
TGTGCCATCAGTGTCCTTAAGGGACAAGAGACCCAGTACTTC
>NA|NA|TRBV20-1|TRBJ2-1
CSATLAPYNEQFF
TGCAGTGCTACACTAGCCCCTTACAATGAGCAGTTCTTC
>few|NA|TRBV2|TRBJ1-5
CASWLAPHGPQHF
TGTGCCAGCTGGTTAGCGCCTCATGGGCCCCAGCATTTT
>few|TRBD1|TRBV6-1|TRBJ1-1
CASSERDRGDTEAFF
TGTGCCAGCAGTGAGAGGGACAGGGGAGACACTGAAGCTTTCTTT
>NA|NA|TRBV20-1|TRBJ1-5
CSARGQQFRQPQHF
TGCAGTGCTAGAGGGCAGCAATTCAGGCAGCCCCAGCATTTT
>NA|NA|TRBV6-2/TRBV6-3|TRBJ1-6
CASRVFGSSYNSPLHF
TGTGCCAGCAGAGTCTTCGGTAGCTCCTATAATTCACCCCTCCACTTT
>NA|NA|TRBV6-5|TRBJ2-6
CASSYSSRTSGANVLTF
TGTGCCAGCAGTTACTCGTCCCGGACCTCTGGGGCCAACGTCCTGACTTTC
>few|NA|TRBV4-1|TRBJ1-1
CASSQEAFLNTEAFF
TGCGCCAGCAGCCAAGAAGCGTTTTTGAACACTGAAGCTTTCTTT
>NA|TRBD2|TRBV2|TRBJ2-7
CASSLGTRGYEQYF
TGTGCCAGCAGCCTCGGGACTAGGGGCTACGAGCAGTACTTC
>few|NA|TRBV27|TRBJ2-2
CASRSLGQNTGELFF
TGTGCCAGCCGGTCTTTAGGACAGAACACCGGGGAGCTGTTTTTT
>NA|NA|TRBV5-1|TRBJ2-7
CASSSEVRTAGGQYF
TGCGCCAGCAGCTCCGAGGTGAGAACCGCAGGCGGGCAGTACTTC
>NA|TRBD2|TRBV4-1|TRBJ2-4
CASSPVAGGPKNIQYF
TGCGCCAGCAGCCCAGTGGCGGGGGGGCCCAAAAACATTCAGTACTTC